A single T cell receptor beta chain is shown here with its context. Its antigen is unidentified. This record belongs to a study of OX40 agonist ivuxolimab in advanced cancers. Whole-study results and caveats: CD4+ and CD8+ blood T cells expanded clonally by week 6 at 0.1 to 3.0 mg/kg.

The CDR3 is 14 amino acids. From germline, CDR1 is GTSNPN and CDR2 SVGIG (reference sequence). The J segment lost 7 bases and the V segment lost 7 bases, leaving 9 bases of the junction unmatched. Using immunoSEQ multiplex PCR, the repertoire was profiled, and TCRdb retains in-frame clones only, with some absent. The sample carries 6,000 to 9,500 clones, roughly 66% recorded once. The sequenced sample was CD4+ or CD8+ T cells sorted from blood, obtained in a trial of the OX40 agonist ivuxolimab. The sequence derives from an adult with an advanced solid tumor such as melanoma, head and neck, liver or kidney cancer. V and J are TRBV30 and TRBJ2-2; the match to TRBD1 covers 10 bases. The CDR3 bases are TGTGCCTACAGACAGGGGGCAAGGGTCGGGGAGCTGTTTTTT. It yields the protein CAYRQGARVGELFF. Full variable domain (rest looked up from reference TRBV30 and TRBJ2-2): SQTIHQWPATLVQPVGSPLSLECTVEGTSNPNLYWYRQAAGRGLQLLFYSVGIGQISSEVPQNLSASRPQDRQFILSSKKLLLSDSGFYLCAYRQGARVGELFFGEGSRLTVL.